This T cell receptor (beta chain) was retrieved from a study of identical twins. TCRdb reanalysed the 5' RACE reads using MiXCR and keeps one entry per CDR3 protein. The sample shows a few hundred thousand distinct CDR3 sequences, roughly 24% of them seen only once. Germline assignment: CDR1 MNHEY and CDR2 SVGEGT. Trimming removed 5 bases from V and 3 bases from J; junction bases left unmatched: 8. The CDR3 runs to 16 residues. A further study also used this sample, focusing on T cells expressing NK-cell markers.

J is TRBJ2-7 and V is TRBV6-2 or TRBV6-3; 12 positions match TRBD2. Sequencing input: CD4+ T cells sorted from blood. The source of this sequence is a woman under 30 in good health. The CDR3 coding sequence is TGTGCCAGCAGTCGGCCGTCTAGCGGGAGGGTCTACGAGCAGTACTTC. Translated: CASSRPSSGRVYEQYF.